The TCR beta chain under discussion was sequenced for a study of cytomegalovirus exposure and HLA in healthy donors. Study results and limitations: In a later analysis, TCR beta V- and J-gene trimming showed a link to a missense DCLRE1C variant. Some TCR beta chains (approximately 180 of them) were listed as cytomegalovirus-associated. Most observed TCR sequences were rare, whereas some public TCRs were detected in many donors. The authors confirmed in vitro that a few CMV-associated chains were specific for CMV antigens.

The PCR contained 60 Vbeta and 13 Jbeta primers. This table comes from immunoSEQ multiplex PCR, and its TCRdb copy is limited to in-frame clones, with some not included. The data contain 35,000 to 45,000 clones, roughly 76% of them singletons. Details on this clone: Antigen: not known.

The TCR comes from a woman between 40 and 50 years old in good health and CMV-seronegative. Material: PBMCs.

CDR3 sequence reads: CASSGRDRGFLGKNIQYF. The CDR3 DNA reads as TGTGCCAGCAGCGGCCGGGACAGGGGGTTTTTGGGCAAAAACATTCAGTACTTC. The chain uses TRBV2 and TRBJ2-4, with 11 bases lining up with TRBD1. Germline V gene lookup returns CDR1 SNHLY and CDR2 FYNNEI. The CDR3 spans 18 residues. J gave up 3 bases and V 6 bases, and 13 bases lay outside the gene matches.